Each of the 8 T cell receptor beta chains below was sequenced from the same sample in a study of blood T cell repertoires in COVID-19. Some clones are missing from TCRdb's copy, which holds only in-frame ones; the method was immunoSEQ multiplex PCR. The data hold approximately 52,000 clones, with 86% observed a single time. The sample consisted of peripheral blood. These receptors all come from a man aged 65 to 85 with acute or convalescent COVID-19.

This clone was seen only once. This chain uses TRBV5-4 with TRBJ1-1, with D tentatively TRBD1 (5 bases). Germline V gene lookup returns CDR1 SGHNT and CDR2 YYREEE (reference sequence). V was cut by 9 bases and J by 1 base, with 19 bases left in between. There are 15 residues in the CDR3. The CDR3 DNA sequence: TGTGCCACCAAACAGACAGAGTTCTCGAACACTGAAGCTTTCTTT. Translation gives CATKQTEFSNTEAFF.

Written as DNA, the CDR3 is TGTGCCAGCAGTTTTGGGGGCATTAGTTCACCCCTCCACTTT. The encoded protein is CASSFGGISSPLHF. The chain recombines TRBV28 with TRBJ1-6, with D possibly TRBD1 on 6 matching bases. The germline V gene has CDR1 MDHEN and CDR2 SYDVKM. Trimming shortened V by 3 bases and J by 9 bases, and 12 bases separated the two germline ends. The CDR3 is 14 residues long. Looking up the rest from reference TRBV28 and TRBJ1-6 gives the full variable domain: DVKVTQSSRYLVKRTGEKVFLECVQDMDHENMFWYRQDPGLGLRLIYFSYDVKMKEKGDIPEGYSVSREKKERFSLILESASTNQTSMYLCASSFGGISSPLHFGNGTRLTVT.

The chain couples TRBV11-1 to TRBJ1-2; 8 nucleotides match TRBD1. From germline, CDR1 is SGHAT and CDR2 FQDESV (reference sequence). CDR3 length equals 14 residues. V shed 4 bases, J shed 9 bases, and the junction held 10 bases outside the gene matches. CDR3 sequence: CASSSARTGSSYTF. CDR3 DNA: TGTGCCAGCAGCTCGGCGCGGACAGGGAGTAGCTACACCTTC.

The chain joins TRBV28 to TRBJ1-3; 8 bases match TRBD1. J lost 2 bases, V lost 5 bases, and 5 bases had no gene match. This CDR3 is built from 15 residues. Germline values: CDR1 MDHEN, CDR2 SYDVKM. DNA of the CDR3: TGTGCCAGCAGTGGGACAGGTGGACCTGGAAACACCATATATTTT. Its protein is CASSGTGGPGNTIYF.

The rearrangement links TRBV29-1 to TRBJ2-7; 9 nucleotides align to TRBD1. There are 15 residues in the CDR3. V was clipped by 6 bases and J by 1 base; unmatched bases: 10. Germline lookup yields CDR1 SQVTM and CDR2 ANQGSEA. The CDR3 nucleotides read TGCAGCGTAGTGTCACAGGGGGCCATTTCCTACGAGCAGTACTTC. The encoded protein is CSVVSQGAISYEQYF.

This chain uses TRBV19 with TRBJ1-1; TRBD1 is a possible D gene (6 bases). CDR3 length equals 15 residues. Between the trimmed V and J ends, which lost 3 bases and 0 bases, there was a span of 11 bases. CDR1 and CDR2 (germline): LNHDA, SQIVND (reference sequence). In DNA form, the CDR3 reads TGTGCCAGTAGTATGAAGGACAGCTTGAACACTGAAGCTTTCTTT. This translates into CASSMKDSLNTEAFF.

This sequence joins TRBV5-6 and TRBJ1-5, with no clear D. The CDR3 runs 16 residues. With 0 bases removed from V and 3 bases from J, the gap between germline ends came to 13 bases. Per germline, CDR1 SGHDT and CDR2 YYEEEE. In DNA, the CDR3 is TGTGCCAGCAGCTTGGTCTCGGCCGGGGTCAATCAGCCCCAGCATTTT. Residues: CASSLVSAGVNQPQHF.

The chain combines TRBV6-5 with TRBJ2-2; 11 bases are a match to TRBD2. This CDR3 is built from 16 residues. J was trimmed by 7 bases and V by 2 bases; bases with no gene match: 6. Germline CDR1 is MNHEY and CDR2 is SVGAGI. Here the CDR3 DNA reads TGTGCCAGCAGTTACGGTAGCGGGAGGGCCGTCGGGGAGCTGTTTTTT. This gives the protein CASSYGSGRAVGELFF.